This entry lists 20 T cell receptor beta chains sequenced from one sample in a study of blood T cell repertoires in COVID-19. The assay was immunoSEQ multiplex PCR, and TCRdb's table has in-frame clones only and misses some. The sample consists of roughly 300,000 clones, about 85% of them appearing once. Material: PBMCs or T cells enriched from blood (not recorded which). The receptors shown here come from a woman younger than 45 who had recovered from COVID-19.

The chain uses TRBV18 and TRBJ1-1; 10 bases fit TRBD1. The V segment lost 5 bases and the J segment 7 bases; nucleotides outside the gene matches: 13. The CDR3 runs 16 residues. Per germline, CDR1 KGHSH and CDR2 LQKENI. DNA for the CDR3: TGTGCCAGCTCATCCACCGTGGGGACAGGGGCGAGTGAAGCTTTCTTT. It is translated as CASSSTVGTGASEAFF.

The CDR3 here is CASSHRLEGALSGNTIYF. As DNA, the CDR3 is TGCGCCAGCAGCCATCGCCTTGAGGGGGCTCTGTCTGGAAACACCATATATTTT. This sequence joins TRBV4-1 and TRBJ1-3, with TRBD1 identical over 7 bases. V lost 3 bases, J lost 1 base, and 12 bases stayed unmatched. There are 18 residues in the CDR3. Germline CDR1 is MGHRA and CDR2 is YSYEKL.

On this clone: This same CDR3 is encoded by further DNA sequences in the sample. The J gene is TRBJ2-1, the V gene TRBV9; tentatively, D is TRBD2 (7 bases). Trimming took 10 bases from V and 6 from J, leaving 26 bases between them. This CDR3 has 16 amino acids. The germline V gene encodes CDR1 SGDLS and CDR2 YYNGEE. CDR3 region: CARRVGGRGGGNEQFF. The CDR3 DNA sequence: TGTGCCCGCCGCGTCGGGGGTCGCGGGGGCGGCAATGAGCAGTTCTTC. Full variable domain (outside the CDR3, taken from reference TRBV9 and TRBJ2-1): DSGVTQTPKHLITATGQRVTLRCSPRSGDLSVYWYQQSLDQGLQFLIQYYNGEERAKGNILERFSAQQFPDLHSELNLSSLELGDSALYFCARRVGGRGGGNEQFFGPGTRLTVL.

The chain carries TRBV6-4 and TRBJ2-3, with TRBD2 identical over 16 bases. The germline CDR1 and CDR2 sequences are MRHNA and SNTAGT. The junction had 14 bases not matched to a gene; V was cut back by 7 bases and J by 1 base. The CDR3 is 20 amino acids. The CDR3 loop is CASTTPGLAGGRRGTDTQYF. The CDR3 DNA follows: TGTGCCAGCACTACCCCGGGACTAGCGGGGGGGCGTCGAGGCACAGATACGCAGTATTTT.

V and J are TRBV27 and TRBJ2-1; maybe TRBD2 (6 bases). The CDR3 contains 13 residues. Germline loops: CDR1 MNHEY, CDR2 SMNVEV (reference sequence). Trimming left V 0 bases short and J 14 bases short, with 14 bases between. CDR3 sequence reads: CASSLSGLSKEFF. CDR3 in DNA: TGTGCCAGCAGTTTATCGGGACTCTCGAAGGAGTTCTTC.

V gene TRBV10-3 combines with J gene TRBJ2-1; 10 bases line up with TRBD2. CDR1 is ENHRY and CDR2 is SYGVKD in the germline V gene. CDR3 length equals 15 residues. V trimming: 3 bases; J trimming: 1 base; junction bases outside the gene matches: 0. This CDR3 is CAISDSGGSYNEQFF. The DNA for the CDR3 is TGTGCCATCAGTGATAGCGGGGGGTCCTACAATGAGCAGTTCTTC.

The rearrangement links TRBV24-1 to TRBJ1-4; 8 nucleotides match TRBD1. The CDR3 totals 15 residues. The V gene's germline CDR1 is KGHDR and CDR2 SFDVKD. After removal of 4 bases from V and 4 bases from J, the junction contained 4 bases not matched to a gene. Here the CDR3 DNA reads TGTGCCACCAGTGAAACCGACAGGGGTAATGAAAAACTGTTTTTT. Amino acids: CATSETDRGNEKLFF.

Only one count was recorded for this clone. The CDR3 protein is CASRSTGARTEAFF. The CDR3, as DNA: TGTGCCAGCAGATCGACAGGGGCGCGGACTGAAGCTTTCTTT. This sequence joins TRBV6-4 and TRBJ1-1; 8 bases are shared with TRBD1. This CDR3 comprises 14 residues. In germline, CDR1 is MRHNA, CDR2 SNTAGT. The trim removed 6 bases at V and 5 bases at J, leaving 8 bases unmatched.

V usage is TRBV30 and J usage is TRBJ1-1, with D perhaps TRBD1 (5 bases). Looked up from germline, CDR1 is GTSNPN and CDR2 is SVGIG (reference sequence). The CDR3 runs to 15 residues. V lost 2 bases, J lost 1 base, and 14 bases lay in between. CDR3 loop: CAWSTDGGANTEAFF. The CDR3 DNA is TGTGCCTGGAGTACGGATGGAGGGGCGAACACTGAAGCTTTCTTT.

This chain uses TRBV6-5 with TRBJ1-5; 9 positions match TRBD1. Germline V lookup: CDR1 MNHEY, CDR2 SVGAGI. CDR3 length: 15 amino acids. With V trimmed by 6 bases and J by 5 bases, 8 bases remained unmatched. The CDR3 DNA follows: TGTGCCAGCAGCATACAGGGGGCTGGAGATCAGCCCCAGCATTTT. Its translation is CASSIQGAGDQPQHF.

V and J are TRBV19 and TRBJ1-3, with D hard to call. Germline V gives CDR1 LNHDA, CDR2 SQIVND (reference sequence). V lost 8 bases and J lost 2, with 4 bases in between. The CDR3 extends over 11 amino acids. CDR3 coding DNA: TGTGCCAGTTCAGCTGGAAACACCATATATTTT. Protein product: CASSAGNTIYF.

The rearrangement uses TRBV9 and TRBJ1-2; D remains ambiguous. Germline CDR1 and CDR2: SGDLS and YYNGEE. The V end was cut by 2 bases, the J end by 1 base, with 3 bases between. The CDR3 loop spans 12 amino acids. Here the CDR3 DNA reads TGTGCCAGCAGCGTTCATAACTATGGCTACACCTTC. This sequence encodes CASSVHNYGYTF.

The CDR3 sequence is CASSTGQGYEQYF. The CDR3 coding sequence is TGTGCCAGCTCAACGGGACAGGGGTACGAGCAGTACTTC. The genes are TRBV19 and TRBJ2-7, with 10 bases aligning to TRBD1. The V gene end was trimmed by 9 bases and the J gene end by 4 bases; junction bases not matched to a gene: 6. The CDR3 is 13 amino acids. The germline V gene encodes CDR1 LNHDA and CDR2 SQIVND (reference sequence).

The rearrangement joins TRBV27 to TRBJ2-7; 7 bases match TRBD1. Looked up from germline, CDR1 is MNHEY and CDR2 is SMNVEV (reference sequence). Trimming removed 4 bases from V and 1 base from J; junction bases left unmatched: 7. CDR3 length: 15 residues. CDR3 nucleotides: TGTGCCAGCAGTTCACTCGGGACAGCTTCCTACGAGCAGTACTTC. This translates into CASSSLGTASYEQYF.

V and J are TRBV9 and TRBJ1-2; D call uncertain. CDR1 SGDLS and CDR2 YYNGEE come from the germline V gene. The CDR3 runs to 15 residues. V was trimmed by 0 bases and J by 0 bases, leaving 9 bases between them. CDR3 coding DNA: TGTGCCAGCAGCGTAGGGCCTCTCGCTAACTATGGCTACACCTTC. This sequence encodes CASSVGPLANYGYTF.

V usage is TRBV11-2 and J usage is TRBJ2-2, with 7 nucleotides matching TRBD1. V shed 5 bases, J shed 5 bases, and the junction held 8 bases outside the gene matches. The CDR3 length is 15 residues. Germline V CDR1 and CDR2: SGHAT, FQNNGV. The CDR3 DNA reads TGTGCCAGCAGCCCTCGGACAGGAAAAACCGGGGAGCTGTTTTTT. As protein: CASSPRTGKTGELFF.

The rearrangement joins TRBV11-2 to TRBJ2-3; 7 bases map to TRBD1. Germline assignment: CDR1 SGHAT and CDR2 FQNNGV. Losses at the gene ends were 7 bases for V and 1 base for J; bases not matched to a gene: 8. The CDR3 sequence is 15 residues long. The DNA of the CDR3 is TGTGCCAGCATCAGGGACAGATTGGGCACAGATACGCAGTATTTT. It is translated as CASIRDRLGTDTQYF.

This clone appeared a single time. This chain links TRBV4-1 with TRBJ1-5; 8 nucleotides align to TRBD1. The CDR3 runs 16 residues. The germline V gene has CDR1 MGHRA and CDR2 YSYEKL. Trimming removed 0 bases from V and 2 bases from J; junction bases left unmatched: 3. The CDR3 DNA is TGCGCCAGCAGCCAAGACGACAGGGGAGGCAATCAGCCCCAGCATTTT. Amino acids: CASSQDDRGGNQPQHF.

The chain combines TRBV6-5 with TRBJ2-3, with 7 bases lining up with TRBD1. Per germline, CDR1 MNHEY and CDR2 SVGAGI. The CDR3 runs to 15 residues. Losses at the gene ends were 7 bases for V and 0 bases for J; bases not matched to a gene: 7. This chain's CDR3 is CASNPGTASTDTQYF. The CDR3, as DNA: TGTGCCAGCAACCCCGGGACAGCTAGCACAGATACGCAGTATTTT.

This chain joins TRBV2 and TRBJ2-3; a weak D match, TRBD2 (5 bases). The CDR3 contains 15 residues. V lost 1 base and J lost 1, with 9 bases in between. Germline V gene sequence: CDR1 SNHLY, CDR2 FYNNEI. The CDR3 here is CASSEGRAGTDTQYF. The CDR3 DNA follows: TGTGCCAGCAGTGAAGGGCGGGCCGGCACAGATACGCAGTATTTT.